This T cell receptor beta chain was sequenced in a study of T cell responses to AZD1222 COVID-19 vaccine (dated by TCRdb to the early 2020s). Concerning the study at large: AZD1222 recipients with second doses at about 4 weeks or about 12 weeks were pooled, because spike-specific TCR depth and breadth did not differ between schedules. A total of 230 to 250 trial participants underwent TCR sequencing, of whom roughly 210 had received two doses of AZD1222 and 26 had received two doses of the MenACWY control vaccine. Trial participants were enrolled into age subgroups of 18-55, 56-69 and 70-plus years, which contained roughly 150, 30 and 60 TCR-sequenced participants, respectively. Results the study describes overall, beyond this receptor: CD4 TCRs associated with the vaccine covered the entire spike protein, and the dominant responses were in regions 160-218 and 743-854. Participants were mostly white British, with more females than males. The authors suggested clonal diversity may have been underestimated. Because no samples from the day 14 peak response were available, repertoires could be characterized only after the peak T cell response. Epitopes outside the regions mutated in the B.1.351 and B.1.1.7 variants were reportedly recognized by nearly half of the unique spike-specific TCRs. Conclusions about previously exposed vaccinees were limited because only six AZD1222 recipients were SARS-CoV-2 seropositive at baseline. After two AZD1222 doses, spike-specific TCR breadth and depth were significantly higher than at day 0 and than in MenACWY recipients. The 56-69-year group was small, and its depth increase did not reach significance, likely because of low power.

The time point tag for this specimen amounts to: baseline before first vaccination. Vaccinee samples were obtained from the UK trials COV001 and COV002, which included a single-blind randomized controlled phase 2/3 trial of AZD1222 (ChAdOx1 nCoV-19) in healthy adults. Trial participant PBMC samples were collected at day 0 and day 28 after the second dose for TCRbeta chain sequencing. The CDR3 regions of human TCRbeta chains were analyzed by immunosequencing. The authors' analysis ran thus. TCRs in the repertoires were matched against a reference library of SARS-CoV-2-specific TCRs that had been generated with the MIRA antigen-specificity platform. Breadth was defined as the fraction of unique TCRs that were SARS-CoV-2-associated, and depth was defined as the fraction of total T cells that were SARS-CoV-2-associated. Using the MIRA data, each spike-specific TCR was assigned both to the spike region to which the TCR was reactive and to a CD4 or CD8 class. Log10-transformed breadth and depth values were compared by one-way ANOVA with Sidak's multiple comparisons tests. This immuneACCESS table, as held by TCRdb, lists in-frame sequences with V and J called but not all clones. Of the missing ones, under half trace to an unresolved V gene in checked studies; the others have no known cause. V, J and clone size are taken as reported in that table, and D and trimming were inferred from the DNA itself. The sample table shows 130,000 to 150,000 clones, and roughly 92% are seen once. The ten biggest clones cover roughly 1.8% of the sample.

Of note for this clone: Its target antigen remains unknown. Base quality data are lacking; no much larger clone is found one base away.

This receptor was identified in an adult in good health. This specimen consisted of peripheral blood, obtained on day 0 of AZD1222 vaccination.

The DNA reads as follows: TGCAGTGGAAGCGGGGCCTACGAGCAGTACTTC. This sequence encodes CSGSGAYEQYF. Here the chain combines TRBV20-1 and TRBJ2-7; TRBD2 fits 7 bases in the junction. Via the germline V gene (reference sequence), CDR1 is DFQATT and CDR2 SNEGSKA. From V the trimming removes 7 bases and from J it removes 2 bases, while the gene matches leave 2 bases of the junction unaccounted for. The CDR3, cysteine through phenylalanine, is 11 amino acids long. The only DNA kept is the CDR3, 33 bases in frame from the first base.